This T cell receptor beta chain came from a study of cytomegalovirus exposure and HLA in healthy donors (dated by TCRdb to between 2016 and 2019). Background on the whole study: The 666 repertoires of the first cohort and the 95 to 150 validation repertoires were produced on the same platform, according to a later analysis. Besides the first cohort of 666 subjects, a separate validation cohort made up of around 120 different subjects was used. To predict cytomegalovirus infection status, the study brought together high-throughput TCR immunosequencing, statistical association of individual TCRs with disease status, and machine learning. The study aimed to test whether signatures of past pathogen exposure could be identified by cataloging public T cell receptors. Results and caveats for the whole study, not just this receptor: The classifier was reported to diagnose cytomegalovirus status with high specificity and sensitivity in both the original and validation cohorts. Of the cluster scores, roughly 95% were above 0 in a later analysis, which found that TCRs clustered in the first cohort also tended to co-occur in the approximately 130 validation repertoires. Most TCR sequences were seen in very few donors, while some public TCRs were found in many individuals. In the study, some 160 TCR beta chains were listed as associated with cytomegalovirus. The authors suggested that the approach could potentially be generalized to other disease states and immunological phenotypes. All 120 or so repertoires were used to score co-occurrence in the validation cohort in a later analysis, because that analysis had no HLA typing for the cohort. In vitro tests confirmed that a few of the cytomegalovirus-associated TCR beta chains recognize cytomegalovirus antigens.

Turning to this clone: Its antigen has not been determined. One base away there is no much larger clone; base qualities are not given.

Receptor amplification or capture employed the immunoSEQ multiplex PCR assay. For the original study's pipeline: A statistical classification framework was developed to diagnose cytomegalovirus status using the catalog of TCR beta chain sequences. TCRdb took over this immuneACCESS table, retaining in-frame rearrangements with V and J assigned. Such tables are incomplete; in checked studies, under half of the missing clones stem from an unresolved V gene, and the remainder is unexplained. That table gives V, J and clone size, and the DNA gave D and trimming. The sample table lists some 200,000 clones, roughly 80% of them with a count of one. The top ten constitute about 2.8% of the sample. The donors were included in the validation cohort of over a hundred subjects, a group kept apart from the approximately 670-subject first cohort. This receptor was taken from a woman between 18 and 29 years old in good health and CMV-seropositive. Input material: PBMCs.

The DNA is TGTGCCAGCAGCTCCGAATTAGCGGGCCCCTACGAGCAGTACTTC. This codes for CASSSELAGPYEQYF. The chain couples TRBV7-6 to TRBJ2-7, with 7 middle bases fitting TRBD2. Taken from the germline V gene, the CDR1 and CDR2 loops are SGHVS and FNYEAQ. V is trimmed back by 4 bases and J by 2 bases, and the junction contains 8 bases that no gene match accounts for. The CDR3 starts with the cysteine, ends with the phenylalanine, and has 15 residues. CDR3 DNA only is kept here, 45 bases in frame from base 1.